The present T cell receptor (beta chain) was sequenced within a study of CD8 T cells in Susac syndrome. FACS was used to enrich TEMRA cells, whereas the CD8+ and CD4+ T cells were obtained by negative isolation. RNA was extracted with the RNeasy kit, and a quantity of 0.5 to 1 ug was reverse transcribed using random hexamers. Amplification of TCR beta CDR3 by immunoSEQ multiplex PCR spanned 54 Vbeta and 13 Jbeta. Each CDR3 protein is one row after TCRdb ran MiXCR on the immunoSEQ multiplex PCR reads. The sample includes fewer than 100,000 distinct CDR3 sequences, 75% to 95% of them seen just once. Germline V gene lookup returns CDR1 SGHVT and CDR2 SQSDAQ. This CDR3 has 15 amino acids. Trimming left V 4 bases short and J 5 bases short, with 14 bases between.

Material for sequencing was CD8+ T cells from PBMCs. This rearrangement joins TRBV7-4 to TRBJ1-4, with D unresolved. The source is a human donor with multiple sclerosis. The CDR3 sequence is CASSSGPLPNEKLFF. The CDR3 DNA reads TGTGCCAGCAGCTCCGGACCCCTTCCCAATGAAAAACTGTTTTTT.